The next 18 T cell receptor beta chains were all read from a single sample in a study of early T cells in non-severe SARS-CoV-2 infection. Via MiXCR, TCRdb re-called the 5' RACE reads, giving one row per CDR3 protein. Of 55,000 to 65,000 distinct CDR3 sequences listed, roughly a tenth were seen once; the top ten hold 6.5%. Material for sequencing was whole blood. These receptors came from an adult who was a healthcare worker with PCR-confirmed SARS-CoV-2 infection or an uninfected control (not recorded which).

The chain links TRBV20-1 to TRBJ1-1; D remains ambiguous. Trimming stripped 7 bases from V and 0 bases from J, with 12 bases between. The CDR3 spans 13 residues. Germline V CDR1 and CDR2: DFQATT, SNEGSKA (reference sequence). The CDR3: CSVGPNMNTEAFF. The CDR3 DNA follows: TGCAGTGTGGGCCCAAACATGAACACTGAAGCTTTCTTT.

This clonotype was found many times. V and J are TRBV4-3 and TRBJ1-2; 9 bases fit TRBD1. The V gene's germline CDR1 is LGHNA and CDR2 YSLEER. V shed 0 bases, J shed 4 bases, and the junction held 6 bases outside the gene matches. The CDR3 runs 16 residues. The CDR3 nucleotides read TGCGCCAGCAGCCAAGATGCCGGACAGGGGTTCTATGGCTACACCTTC. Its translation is CASSQDAGQGFYGYTF.

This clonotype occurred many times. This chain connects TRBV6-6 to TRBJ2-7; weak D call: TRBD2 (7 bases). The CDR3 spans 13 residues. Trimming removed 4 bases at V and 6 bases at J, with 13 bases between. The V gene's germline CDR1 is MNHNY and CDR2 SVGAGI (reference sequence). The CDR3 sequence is CASSFRGGSEQYF. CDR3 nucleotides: TGTGCCAGCAGTTTCAGGGGAGGGTCCGAGCAGTACTTC.

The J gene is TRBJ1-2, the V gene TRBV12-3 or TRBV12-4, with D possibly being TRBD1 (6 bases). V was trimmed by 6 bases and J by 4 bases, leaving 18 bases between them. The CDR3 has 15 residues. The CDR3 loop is CASSSPQTGIYGYTF. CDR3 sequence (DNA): TGTGCCAGCAGCTCCCCCCAAACAGGGATCTATGGCTACACCTTC.

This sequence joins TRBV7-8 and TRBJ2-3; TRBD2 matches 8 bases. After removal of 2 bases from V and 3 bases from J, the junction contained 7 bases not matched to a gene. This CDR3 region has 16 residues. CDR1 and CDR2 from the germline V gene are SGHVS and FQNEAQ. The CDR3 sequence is CASSLTSSGSTDTQYF. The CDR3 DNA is TGTGCCAGCAGCTTAACCTCCAGCGGGAGTACAGATACGCAGTATTTT.

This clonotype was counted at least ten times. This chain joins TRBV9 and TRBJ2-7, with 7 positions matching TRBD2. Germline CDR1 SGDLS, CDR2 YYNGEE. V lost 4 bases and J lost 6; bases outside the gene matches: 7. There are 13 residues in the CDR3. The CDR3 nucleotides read TGTGCCAGCAGCCCCCGACTAGCAGCCGAGCAGTACTTC. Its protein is CASSPRLAAEQYF.

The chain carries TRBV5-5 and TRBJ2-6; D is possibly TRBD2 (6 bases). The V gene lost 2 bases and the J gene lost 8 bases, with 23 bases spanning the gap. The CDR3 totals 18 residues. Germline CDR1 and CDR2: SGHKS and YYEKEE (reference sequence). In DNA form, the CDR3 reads TGTGCCAGCAGCTTCTCCCCAGGAGGGTCAGTGGGTACCAACGTCCTGACTTTC. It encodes CASSFSPGGSVGTNVLTF.

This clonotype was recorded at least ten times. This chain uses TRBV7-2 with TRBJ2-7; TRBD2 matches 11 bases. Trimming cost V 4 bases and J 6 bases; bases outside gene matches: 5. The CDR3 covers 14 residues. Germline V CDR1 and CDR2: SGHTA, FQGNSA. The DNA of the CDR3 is TGTGCCAGCAGCTCCCAGACTAGCGGGACCGAGCAGTACTTC. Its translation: CASSSQTSGTEQYF.

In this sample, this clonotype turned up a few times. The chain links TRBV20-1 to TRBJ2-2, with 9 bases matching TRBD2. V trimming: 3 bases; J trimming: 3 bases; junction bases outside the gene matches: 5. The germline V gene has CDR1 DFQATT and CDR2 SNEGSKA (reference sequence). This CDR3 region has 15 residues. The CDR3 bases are TGCAGTGCTAGTGGCGGGAGGGCCGACACCGGGGAGCTGTTTTTT. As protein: CSASGGRADTGELFF.

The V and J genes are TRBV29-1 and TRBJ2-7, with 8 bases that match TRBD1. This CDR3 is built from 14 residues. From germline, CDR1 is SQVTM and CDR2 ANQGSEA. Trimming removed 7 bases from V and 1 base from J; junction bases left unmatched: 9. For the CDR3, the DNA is TGCAGCGCCTCCCAAAGACAGGGGTCCTACGAGCAGTACTTC. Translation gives CSASQRQGSYEQYF.

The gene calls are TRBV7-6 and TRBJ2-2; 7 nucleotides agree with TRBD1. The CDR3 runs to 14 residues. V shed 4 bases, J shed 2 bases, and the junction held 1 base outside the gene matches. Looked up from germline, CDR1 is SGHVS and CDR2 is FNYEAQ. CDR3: CASSSGGNTGELFF. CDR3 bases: TGTGCCAGCAGCTCAGGGGGAAACACCGGGGAGCTGTTTTTT.

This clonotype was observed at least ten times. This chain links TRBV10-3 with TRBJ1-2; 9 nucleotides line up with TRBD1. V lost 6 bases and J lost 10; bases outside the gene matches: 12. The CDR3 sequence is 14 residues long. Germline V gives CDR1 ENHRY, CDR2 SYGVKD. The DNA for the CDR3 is TGTGCCATCAGCGGGGACAGGGTAAATCTCGACTACACCTTC. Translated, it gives CAISGDRVNLDYTF.

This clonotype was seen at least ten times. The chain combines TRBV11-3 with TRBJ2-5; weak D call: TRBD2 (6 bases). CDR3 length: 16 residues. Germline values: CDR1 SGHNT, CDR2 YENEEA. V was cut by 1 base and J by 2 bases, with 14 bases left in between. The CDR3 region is CASSLGRGSGQETQYF. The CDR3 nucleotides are TGTGCCAGCAGCTTAGGCCGAGGTAGCGGACAAGAGACCCAGTACTTC.

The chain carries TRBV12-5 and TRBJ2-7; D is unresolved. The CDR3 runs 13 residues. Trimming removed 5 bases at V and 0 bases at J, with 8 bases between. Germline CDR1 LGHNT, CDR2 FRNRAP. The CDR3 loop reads CASGPSGSYEQYF. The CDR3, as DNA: TGTGCTAGTGGTCCATCGGGCTCCTACGAGCAGTACTTC.

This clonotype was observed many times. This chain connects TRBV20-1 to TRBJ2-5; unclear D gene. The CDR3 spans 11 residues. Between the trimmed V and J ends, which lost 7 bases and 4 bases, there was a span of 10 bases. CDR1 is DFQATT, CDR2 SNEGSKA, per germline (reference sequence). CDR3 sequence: CSGHDSETQYF. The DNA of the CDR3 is TGCAGTGGCCATGACTCAGAGACCCAGTACTTC.

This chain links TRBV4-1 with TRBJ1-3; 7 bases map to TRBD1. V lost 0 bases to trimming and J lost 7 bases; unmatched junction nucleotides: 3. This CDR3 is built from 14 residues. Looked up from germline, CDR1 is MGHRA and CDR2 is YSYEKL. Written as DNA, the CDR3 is TGCGCCAGCAGCCAAGAGACAGGGAGGAACACCATATATTTT. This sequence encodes CASSQETGRNTIYF.

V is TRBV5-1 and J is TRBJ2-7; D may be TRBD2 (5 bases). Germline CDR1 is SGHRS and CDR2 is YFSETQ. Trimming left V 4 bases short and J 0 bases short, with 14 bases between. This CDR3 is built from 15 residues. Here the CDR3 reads CASSPGGLSSYEQYF. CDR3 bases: TGCGCCAGCAGCCCAGGAGGCCTGAGCTCCTACGAGCAGTACTTC.

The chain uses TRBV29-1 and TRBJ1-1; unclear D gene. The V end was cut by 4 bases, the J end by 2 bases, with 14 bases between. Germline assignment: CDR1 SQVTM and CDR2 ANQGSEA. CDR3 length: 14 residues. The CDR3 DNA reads TGCAGCGTTGGTCGTAGGGCCTTTAACACTGAAGCTTTCTTT. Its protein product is CSVGRRAFNTEAFF.